Following are 21 T cell receptor beta chains from one sample sequenced in a study of a mutant IDH1 vaccine in newly diagnosed glioma. Only in-frame clones appear in the TCRdb table, and some are missing; sequencing was by immunoSEQ multiplex PCR. The sample shows under 150,000 clones, 80% of them seen only once. Stated time point: week 11, during vaccination. Vaccination comprised doses that each held 300 ug of mutant IDH1 20-mer peptide, plus topical imiquimod. Their specific antigens are unknown. This material consisted of PBMCs, taken from a glioma patient whose treatment included an IDH1 peptide vaccine. The source of these receptors is a man aged 35 to 55 with glioma.

The rearrangement links TRBV27 to TRBJ2-1; 11 nucleotides agree with TRBD2. Germline CDR1 and CDR2: MNHEY and SMNVEV (reference sequence). The CDR3 contains 17 residues. Trimming removed 5 bases from V and 7 bases from J; junction bases left unmatched: 13. The CDR3 here is CASSPRLAGLPFNEQFF. The CDR3 DNA reads as TGTGCCAGCAGTCCCCGACTAGCGGGGCTACCGTTTAATGAGCAGTTCTTC.

In the case of this clone: The junction departs from germline at one end; a sequencing error may be responsible. The genes are TRBV7-7 and TRBJ1-1; tentative D call: TRBD1 (6 bases). The CDR3 has 14 amino acids. CDR1 is SSHAT and CDR2 is FNYEAQ in the germline V gene (reference sequence). The CDR3 here is CASSLSPDRQGAFF. CDR3 sequence (DNA): TGTGCTAGCAGCTTATCTCCCGACAGGCAAGGGGCTTTCTTT. Complete variable domain (other parts from reference TRBV7-7 and TRBJ1-1): GAGVSQSPRYKVTKRGQDVTLRCDPISSHATLYWYQQALGQGPEFLTYFNYEAQPDKSGLPSDRFSAERPEGSISTLTIQRTEQRDSAMYRCASSLSPDRQGAFFGQGTRLTVV.

The J gene is TRBJ1-2, the V gene TRBV4-2; D gene ambiguous. The germline CDR1 and CDR2 sequences are LGHNA and YNFKEQ. The CDR3 spans 15 residues. Trimming removed 0 bases from V and 0 bases from J, with 8 bases in between. The CDR3 loop reads CASSQDLTPNYGYTF. CDR3 in DNA: TGTGCCAGCAGCCAAGATTTAACCCCTAACTATGGCTACACCTTC.

In its sample, this clone was seen many times. The chain links TRBV2 to TRBJ1-5; no firm D call. Germline V gene sequence: CDR1 SNHLY, CDR2 FYNNEI. Trimming shortened V by 4 bases and J by 4 bases, and 20 bases separated the two germline ends. The CDR3 sequence is 17 residues long. Here the CDR3 reads CASSGFSGRIANQPQHF. DNA of the CDR3: TGTGCCAGCAGTGGGTTTAGCGGCAGGATAGCGAATCAGCCCCAGCATTTT.

The rearrangement uses TRBV27 and TRBJ2-7, with TRBD1 as a possible D gene (6 bases). Trimming left V 5 bases short and J 3 bases short, with 17 bases between. Germline assignment: CDR1 MNHEY and CDR2 SMNVEV (reference sequence). CDR3 length: 15 residues. The CDR3 reads CASSTGTSAFYEQYF. Here the CDR3 DNA reads TGTGCCAGCAGTACAGGGACGTCAGCTTTCTACGAGCAGTACTTC.

This clone is a singleton in its sample. V and J are TRBV6-6 and TRBJ1-5; D may be TRBD1 (6 bases). From germline, CDR1 is MNHNY and CDR2 SVGAGI (reference sequence). The CDR3 consists of 15 residues. Between the trimmed V and J ends, which lost 2 bases and 4 bases, there was a span of 12 bases. CDR3 region: CASSYVVGGNQPQHF. The DNA of the CDR3 is TGTGCCAGCAGTTACGTGGTAGGGGGGAATCAGCCCCAGCATTTT.

The chain recombines TRBV7-2 with TRBJ2-5; D gene uncertain. The J call could be wrong; TRBJ2-7 is a better fit for the DNA end. The germline V gene encodes CDR1 SGHTA and CDR2 FQGNSA. The CDR3 is made up of 13 amino acids. In DNA form, the CDR3 reads TGTGCCAGCAGCCCCTCAACCTCCTACGAGCAGTACTTC. Protein sequence: CASSPSTSYEQYF.

V gene TRBV28 combines with J gene TRBJ2-5; D uncertain. V lost 6 bases, J lost 6 bases, and 17 bases lay in between. The CDR3 extends over 14 amino acids. The V gene's germline CDR1 is MDHEN and CDR2 SYDVKM. CDR3 sequence reads: CASRPPGPEKTQYF. In DNA, the CDR3 is TGTGCCAGCAGACCCCCGGGCCCCGAGAAGACCCAGTACTTC.

The chain recombines TRBV30 with TRBJ2-5, with 11 bases that match TRBD2. The DNA matches TRBJ2-7 better at its end, which makes the J call doubtful. CDR1 is GTSNPN, CDR2 SVGIG, per germline (reference sequence). CDR3 length: 17 amino acids. CDR3 loop: CAWSPSRTSGPRYEQYF. The CDR3 DNA reads TGTGCCTGGAGTCCCTCTCGGACTAGCGGGCCGCGTTACGAGCAGTACTTC.

This chain links TRBV19 with TRBJ2-7; 8 nucleotides agree with TRBD1. Germline-derived CDR1 and CDR2 are LNHDA and SQIVND (reference sequence). With 1 base clipped from V and 5 bases from J, the junction kept 7 bases outside the gene matches. The CDR3 is made up of 15 amino acids. This CDR3 is CASSIVETGVHEQYF. Written as DNA, the CDR3 is TGTGCCAGTAGTATAGTCGAGACAGGGGTCCACGAGCAGTACTTC. Filled out from reference TRBV19 and TRBJ2-7, the complete variable domain reads DGGITQSPKYLFRKEGQNVTLSCEQNLNHDAMYWYRQDPGQGLRLIYYSQIVNDFQKGDIAEGYSVSREKKESFPLTVTSAQKNPTAFYLCASSIVETGVHEQYFGPGTRLTVT.

The chain recombines TRBV5-4 with TRBJ2-7, with 9 bases matching TRBD1. V was pared by 4 bases and J by 5 bases, with 7 bases of the junction left unmatched. CDR3 length: 14 residues. Germline assignment: CDR1 SGHNT and CDR2 YYREEE (reference sequence). CDR3 in amino acids: CASSPGQGKNEQYF. In DNA form, the CDR3 reads TGTGCCAGCAGCCCCGGACAGGGGAAAAACGAGCAGTACTTC.

This clone has just one count. The chain uses TRBV11-3 and TRBJ2-7, with 8 bases fitting TRBD1. Trimming at V came to 3 bases and at J to 7 bases, leaving 5 bases not matched to a gene. The CDR3 covers 13 residues. From germline, CDR1 is SGHNT and CDR2 YENEEA. This CDR3 is CASSLTGDGEQYF. Here the CDR3 DNA reads TGTGCCAGCAGCTTGACAGGGGACGGGGAGCAGTACTTC. Complete variable domain (other parts from reference TRBV11-3 and TRBJ2-7): EAGVVQSPRYKIIEKKQPVAFWCNPISGHNTLYWYLQNLGQGPELLIRYENEEAVDDSQLPKDRFSAERLKGVDSTLKIQPAELGDSAVYLCASSLTGDGEQYFGPGTRLTVT.

The chain has TRBV9 and TRBJ2-3, with D perhaps TRBD1 (6 bases). V was shortened by 0 bases and J by 2 bases, with 13 bases between the two germline ends. This CDR3 is 16 amino acids long. Per germline, CDR1 SGDLS and CDR2 YYNGEE. In DNA form, the CDR3 reads TGTGCCAGCAGCGTAGGCACAGGGTGGGCCACAGATACGCAGTATTTT. Translated: CASSVGTGWATDTQYF.

This clone was observed once. The chain joins TRBV4-3 to TRBJ2-2; TRBD1 aligns across 7 bases. CDR1 LGHNA and CDR2 YSLEER come from the germline V gene. The CDR3 has 16 residues. With 1 base clipped from V and 6 bases from J, the junction kept 8 bases outside the gene matches. CDR3 residues: CASSQGAGGLPGELFF. CDR3 sequence (DNA): TGCGCCAGCAGCCAAGGGGCAGGGGGATTGCCCGGGGAGCTGTTTTTT.

The chain has TRBV4-3 and TRBJ2-2, with 9 bases aligning to TRBD2. Trimming at V came to 2 bases and at J to 8 bases, leaving 9 bases not matched to a gene. The CDR3 is 16 amino acids. Germline lookup yields CDR1 LGHNA and CDR2 YSLEER. CDR3 sequence: CASSQLAGGVGGELFF. The CDR3 DNA is TGCGCCAGCAGCCAATTGGCGGGAGGGGTAGGAGGGGAGCTGTTTTTT.

The V call is TRBV9, the J call TRBJ2-7, with D perhaps TRBD1 (7 bases). The V gene lost 3 bases and the J gene lost 0 bases, with 10 bases spanning the gap. The CDR3 is 14 amino acids. From germline, CDR1 is SGDLS and CDR2 YYNGEE. This chain's CDR3 is CASSGGDSSYEQYF. As DNA, the CDR3 is TGTGCCAGCAGCGGCGGGGACAGCTCCTACGAGCAGTACTTC.

A single count supports this clone. This sequence joins TRBV7-2 and TRBJ1-5; D not resolved. The CDR3 extends over 13 amino acids. The germline V gene has CDR1 SGHTA and CDR2 FQGNSA. Trimming took off 1 base at V and 2 bases at J, with 3 bases between the two ends. CDR3 sequence: CASSLVGNQPQHF. For the CDR3, the DNA is TGTGCCAGCAGCTTAGTCGGCAATCAGCCCCAGCATTTT. Full variable domain (missing parts from reference TRBV7-2 and TRBJ1-5): GAGVSQSPSNKVTEKGKDVELRCDPISGHTALYWYRQSLGQGLEFLIYFQGNSAPDKSGLPSDRFSAERTGGSVSTLTIQRTQQEDSAVYLCASSLVGNQPQHFGDGTRLSIL.

The chain joins TRBV28 to TRBJ2-7; 11 bases agree with TRBD1. Per the germline V gene, CDR1 is MDHEN and CDR2 is SYDVKM. J was trimmed by 5 bases and V by 5 bases; bases with no gene match: 8. This CDR3 has 15 amino acids. The CDR3 loop reads CASSTRTGGRNEQYF. CDR3 DNA sequence: TGTGCCAGCAGTACGAGGACAGGGGGCAGGAACGAGCAGTACTTC.

CDR3 DNA: TGTGCCAGTAGTATCCCCCCCCCGGCGGATGAGCAGTTCTTC. This translates into CASSIPPPADEQFF. The V gene is TRBV19, the J gene TRBJ2-1; D remains ambiguous. Germline values: CDR1 LNHDA, CDR2 SQIVND (reference sequence). The CDR3 loop spans 14 amino acids. Trimming pared 3 bases from V and 8 bases from J, leaving 14 bases between.

This chain links TRBV10-2 with TRBJ2-7; D uncertain. V was clipped by 9 bases and J by 7 bases, with 19 bases between them. The CDR3 sequence is 13 residues long. The germline V gene has CDR1 WSHSY and CDR2 SAAADI. CDR3 loop: CASSPRLLYEQYF. CDR3 nucleotides: TGCGCCAGTTCGCCTAGACTCCTGTATGAGCAGTACTTC.

This clone appeared once. The chain couples TRBV30 to TRBJ1-6, with D unresolved. The CDR3 contains 14 residues. V was clipped by 4 bases and J by 10 bases, with 17 bases between them. Germline-derived CDR1 and CDR2 are GTSNPN and SVGIG (reference sequence). Here the CDR3 DNA reads TGTGCCTGGATCCCAGGAGGGTTGGGGTCACCCCTCCACTTT. It encodes CAWIPGGLGSPLHF.